This entry concerns a single TCR beta chain. This sample stems from a study of blood T cell repertoires in COVID-19. Study-level background: There were acute and convalescent COVID-19 samples, and they came from the United States, Italy and Spain. PBMCs, B-cell-depleted T cells, or T cells provided the cDNA or gDNA that made up the material.

CDR3 length: 14 residues. V lost 1 base and J 4 bases, leaving 9 bases between the germline ends. Germline V gene data show CDR1 as KGHDR and CDR2 as SFDVKD. Per the study methods: How many nucleated cells were present was estimated from reference gene primer amplification. Method: immunoSEQ multiplex PCR; TCRdb's copy keeps in-frame clones and lacks some. D and trimming were read from the DNA, whereas the V and J calls and clone size are those reported in that table. The repertoire has 140,000 to 150,000 clones, 80% to 90% of them found once; the top ten carry more than 8.5%. The rearrangement uses TRBV24-1 and TRBJ1-2; D unclear. Sequenced material: peripheral blood. The TCR comes from a man aged 55 to 69 with active or convalescent COVID-19. CDR3 bases: TGTGCCACCAGTGATTTTGGTTTCGGCTATGGCTACACCTTC. This encodes CATSDFGFGYGYTF.